A selection of T cell receptor beta chains follows, all from one sample in a study of shared clonotypes between healthy human individuals. Sequencing used immunoSEQ multiplex PCR; TCRdb keeps in-frame clones, though not all of them. The sample lists 470,000 or so clones; roughly 80% were seen once. Sequences were obtained from PBMCs. Receptors originate from a woman aged 40 to 50 in good health. Some clones in this sample may be carry-over from other donors' samples. Each CDR3 is given with its conserved first and last residue. The order of the fields is V gene, J gene, CDR3 protein.

TRBV19	TRBJ1-2	CASSNTRDRGRRGYGYTF
TRBV4-1	TRBJ2-1	CASSLASGLAGVGTYNEQFF
TRBV5-1	TRBJ2-1	CASTPISGSSYNEQFF
TRBV2	TRBJ2-7	CASSEVDRVEQYF
TRBV5-1	TRBJ2-5	CATSDGERRGASGDF
TRBV5-6	TRBJ2-1	CASSLLPGLDPTNEQFF
TRBV18	TRBJ2-4	CASSPPSAGFKNIQYF
TRBV15	TRBJ1-1	CATSRDPRAEAFF
TRBV5-5	TRBJ2-5	CASSVFPPETQYF
TRBV6-6	TRBJ1-5	CASSFSGENQPQHF
TRBV10-2	TRBJ2-1	CASGAGIYNEQFF
TRBV18	TRBJ1-2	CASSPTTGGYYGYTF
TRBV15	TRBJ1-1	CATSRKLRSEAFF